Included here is one TCR beta chain sequence, with context. The table came from immunoSEQ multiplex PCR; TCRdb's copy has only in-frame clones and leaves some out. The sample contains some 300,000 clones, around 85% of which appear only once. This record belongs to a study of Ad26.COV2.S vaccination and SARS-CoV-2 variants. Overall study context: Ad26.COV2.S, an intramuscular injection, was given once or twice 56 days apart.

Treatment described: roughly 18 received Ad26.COV2.S at low or high dose, single or two shots; about five received placebo; per-sample allocation not given. Specimens were obtained on day 63 following the first vaccine or placebo injection. Trimming removed 7 bases from V and 0 bases from J, with 7 bases in between. Looked up from germline, CDR1 is MNHNS and CDR2 is SASEGT. The CDR3 has 13 residues. V usage is TRBV6-1 and J usage is TRBJ1-5, with D uncertain. The receptor comes from a person between 18 and 65 years old who received the Ad26.COV2.S COVID-19 vaccine or a placebo. The sequencing used peripheral blood, collected in a trial of Ad26.COV2.S vaccine versus placebo. CDR3 DNA: TGTGCCAGCAAAGCAGCTAGCAATCAGCCCCAGCATTTT. Its translation: CASKAASNQPQHF.